The 17 T cell receptor beta chains in this list originate from one sample, sequenced in a study of T cells after yellow fever vaccination. TCRdb reanalysed the 5' RACE reads using MiXCR and keeps one entry per CDR3 protein. The sample shows 300,000 or so distinct CDR3 sequences, about an eighth of them seen only once. The input for sequencing was CD4+ T cells sorted from PBMCs, taken 45 days after the yellow fever booster vaccination. All receptors derive from a man between 25 and 39 years old who received the YFV17D yellow fever vaccine.

The rearrangement uses TRBV2 and TRBJ2-7, with D perhaps assigned TRBD1 or TRBD2 (5 bases each). The V gene's germline CDR1 is SNHLY and CDR2 FYNNEI. V was shortened by 7 bases and J by 1 base, with 11 bases between the two germline ends. The CDR3 has 13 residues. The CDR3 nucleotides read TGTGCCAGCAAAAGGGACCCATCCTACGAGCAGTACTTC. Its protein is CASKRDPSYEQYF.

This chain uses TRBV7-2 with TRBJ2-5; TRBD2 might be the D (6 bases). The germline V gene has CDR1 SGHTA and CDR2 FQGNSA. This CDR3 has 15 residues. Trimming left V 1 base short and J 2 bases short, with 11 bases between. This chain's CDR3 is CASSLGPSAQETQYF. CDR3 sequence (DNA): TGTGCCAGCAGCTTAGGCCCTAGCGCTCAAGAGACCCAGTACTTC.

The chain joins TRBV18 to TRBJ2-1, with TRBD2 matching 14 bases. The CDR3 loop spans 15 amino acids. V shed 6 bases, J shed 12 bases, and the junction held 10 bases outside the gene matches. Germline V gene sequence: CDR1 KGHSH, CDR2 LQKENI. The CDR3 nucleotides are TGTGCCAGCTCCCGGGGGACTAGCGGGAGTTTCGGGCAGTTCTTC. Protein product: CASSRGTSGSFGQFF.

In this sample, this clonotype turned up many times. This chain joins TRBV28 and TRBJ2-6; unclear D gene. Trimming shortened V by 6 bases and J by 0 bases, and 12 bases separated the two germline ends. This CDR3 is built from 16 residues. Germline CDR1 is MDHEN and CDR2 is SYDVKM. CDR3 nucleotide sequence: TGTGCCAGCAGGAAAGGGTGGAGCTCTGGGGCCAACGTCCTGACTTTC. Residues: CASRKGWSSGANVLTF.

Only a few counts were recorded for this clonotype. The chain recombines TRBV12-3 or TRBV12-4 with TRBJ2-3; TRBD2 matches at 10 bases. J lost 5 bases, V lost 5 bases, and 13 bases had no gene match. The CDR3 extends over 17 amino acids. In DNA, the CDR3 is TGTGCCAGCAGTCCTCAGGCTAGCGGGAGTGGGGTAGATACGCAGTATTTT. It codes for CASSPQASGSGVDTQYF.

This clonotype was observed a handful of times. The chain joins TRBV10-3 to TRBJ2-3, with D perhaps TRBD2 (5 bases). Deletions cut 7 bases from V and 0 bases from J, with 11 bases between. The CDR3 has 14 residues. Germline V gives CDR1 ENHRY, CDR2 SYGVKD. The CDR3 is CAINPSGSTDTQYF. CDR3 in DNA: TGTGCCATCAATCCAAGCGGTAGCACAGATACGCAGTATTTT.

This chain links TRBV28 with TRBJ2-7; 7 positions agree with TRBD1. Germline V gene data show CDR1 as MDHEN and CDR2 as SYDVKM. V lost 5 bases and J lost 7; bases outside the gene matches: 8. The CDR3 totals 13 residues. The CDR3 is CASSPRQGREQYF. DNA for the CDR3: TGTGCCAGCAGTCCGCGACAGGGTCGAGAGCAGTACTTC. The full variable domain, with the rest looked up from reference TRBV28 and TRBJ2-7, is DVKVTQSSRYLVKRTGEKVFLECVQDMDHENMFWYRQDPGLGLRLIYFSYDVKMKEKGDIPEGYSVSREKKERFSLILESASTNQTSMYLCASSPRQGREQYFGPGTRLTVT.

This clonotype was counted many times. The CDR3 spells CASSVRDNTDTQYF. CDR3 sequence (DNA): TGCGCCAGCAGCGTCCGGGACAACACAGATACGCAGTATTTT. The chain combines TRBV4-3 with TRBJ2-3, with D possibly matching TRBD1 (6 bases). There are 14 residues in the CDR3. V lost 5 bases and J lost 2, with 11 bases in between. Germline values: CDR1 LGHNA, CDR2 YSLEER.

There are many counts of this clonotype. The chain combines TRBV7-6 with TRBJ2-2; D remains ambiguous. Trimming stripped 2 bases from V and 4 bases from J, with 2 bases between. Germline lookup yields CDR1 SGHVS and CDR2 FNYEAQ. The CDR3 spans 12 residues. CDR3 sequence reads: CASSLRTGELFF. The CDR3 DNA follows: TGTGCCAGCAGCTTACGCACCGGGGAGCTGTTTTTT.

This clonotype was seen a handful of times. The V gene is TRBV4-1, the J gene TRBJ2-7, with D perhaps matching TRBD1 (6 bases). Between the trimmed V and J ends, which lost 0 bases and 2 bases, there was a span of 14 bases. CDR3 length equals 16 residues. CDR1 and CDR2 from the germline V gene are MGHRA and YSYEKL. CDR3 coding DNA: TGCGCCAGCAGCCAAGACCTAGGGGGTACCCCCTACGAGCAGTACTTC. Translated, it gives CASSQDLGGTPYEQYF.

The J gene is TRBJ2-7, the V gene TRBV9; D possibly corresponds to TRBD1 (6 bases). V lost 1 base to trimming and J lost 7 bases, with 15 bases between them. CDR1 and CDR2 from the germline V gene are SGDLS and YYNGEE. The CDR3 length is 14 residues. The CDR3 DNA is TGTGCCAGCAGCGTAACAGGGACGACGGGGGAGCAGTACTTC. The encoded protein is CASSVTGTTGEQYF. The whole variable domain, remainder taken from reference TRBV9 and TRBJ2-7, is DSGVTQTPKHLITATGQRVTLRCSPRSGDLSVYWYQQSLDQGLQFLIQYYNGEERAKGNILERFSAQQFPDLHSELNLSSLELGDSALYFCASSVTGTTGEQYFGPGTRLTVT.

The table lists this clonotype with a few counts. The chain employs TRBV2 and TRBJ1-1, with D uncertain. V dropped 7 bases and J dropped 2 bases, with 11 bases sitting between them. The germline gives CDR1 SNHLY, CDR2 FYNNEI. This CDR3 spans 13 amino acids. The CDR3 is CASTRERNTEAFF. The DNA for the CDR3 is TGTGCCAGCACGCGGGAGAGAAACACTGAAGCTTTCTTT.

This chain connects TRBV12-3 or TRBV12-4 to TRBJ2-7; D might be TRBD2 (5 bases). The CDR3 length is 14 residues. The V end lost 6 bases, the J end lost 2 bases, and 14 bases lay between the germline ends. The CDR3, as DNA: TGTGCCAGCAGACGCCTAGGAGGTGCCTACGAGCAGTACTTC. Translated: CASRRLGGAYEQYF.

There are a few counts of this clonotype. The V and J genes are TRBV7-2 and TRBJ2-1; 9 bases agree with TRBD2. Germline CDR1 is SGHTA and CDR2 is FQGNSA. V shed 2 bases, J shed 10 bases, and the junction held 12 bases outside the gene matches. This CDR3 has 16 amino acids. DNA of the CDR3: TGTGCCAGCAGCTTATTTAGGACTAGCGCCCAGGGGGAGCAGTTCTTC. Encoded protein: CASSLFRTSAQGEQFF.

The CDR3 protein is CASSLAGRCDTQYF. The CDR3 region has the DNA TGTGCCAGCAGCTTAGCCGGGAGATGCGATACGCAGTATTTT. This rearrangement joins TRBV7-2 to TRBJ2-3; a weak D match, TRBD2 (6 bases). CDR3 size: 14 residues. Looked up from germline, CDR1 is SGHTA and CDR2 is FQGNSA. Trimming cost V 0 bases and J 6 bases, with 10 bases left between them. Full variable domain (remainder filled in from reference TRBV7-2 and TRBJ2-3): GAGVSQSPSNKVTEKGKDVELRCDPISGHTALYWYRQSLGQGLEFLIYFQGNSAPDKSGLPSDRFSAERTGGSVSTLTIQRTQQEDSAVYLCASSLAGRCDTQYFGPGTRLTVL.

This clonotype was recorded at least ten times. The CDR3 region has the DNA TGTGCCACAGGGACAGGGGGCGAGCAGTACTTC. Translating it yields CATGTGGEQYF. The J gene is TRBJ2-7, the V gene TRBV10-3, with 11 bases matching TRBD1. Germline assignment: CDR1 ENHRY and CDR2 SYGVKD. Unmatched junction bases numbered 2, after V lost 10 bases and J lost 6 bases. The CDR3 is 11 amino acids.

This chain joins TRBV20-1 and TRBJ2-7; TRBD2 matches at 10 bases. Germline values: CDR1 DFQATT, CDR2 SNEGSKA (reference sequence). V was pared by 3 bases and J by 6 bases, with 5 bases of the junction left unmatched. The CDR3 contains 13 residues. CDR3 sequence (DNA): TGCAGTGCTAGTCTAGCGGGAGTGGGCGAGCAGTACTTC. Encoded protein: CSASLAGVGEQYF.